The present TCR beta chain was sequenced within a study of blood T cell repertoires in COVID-19 (dated by TCRdb to between 2020 and 2021). A note on the overall study: The collaborator samples originated in the United States, Italy and Spain and spanned the acute and convalescent phases of COVID-19. The prospective study material was composed of cDNA or gDNA derived from T cells, B-cell-depleted T cells, or PBMCs. Subjects who had been exposed to COVID-19, were actively infected with it, or had recovered from it provided the deeply sampled blood TCRbeta repertoires that made up the dataset. The repertoires were released in a freely available public database meant as a resource for research on the immune response to SARS-CoV-2. The samples were drawn from two sources: the first 160 participants of the ongoing ImmuneRACE study, and 1,254 subjects contributed by 6 global collaborators. Sample metadata almost always included a de-identified subject ID, COVID-19 status, age in years and sex. HLA class I and class II types, where available, came from metadata supplied by the sample provider rather than from assay-based typing. Results the study describes overall, beyond this receptor: The quantity of clinical and demographic metadata differed by source and by participant and was supplied without curation.

TCRbeta CDR3 regions were amplified from genomic DNA by means of the immunoSEQ Assay, a bias-controlled multiplex PCR. In the paper's pipeline: The number of nucleated cells in each sample was estimated by amplification of reference gene primers within the assay. Sequence reads were collapsed and filtered to measure the absolute abundance of every unique TCRbeta CDR3 rearrangement. For each sample, productive Simpson clonality was calculated by taking the square root of Simpson's diversity index across productive rearrangements. Here the immuneACCESS table is served through TCRdb, limited to in-frame sequences with V and J called. Missing clones are a known gap in these copies; in checked studies unresolved V genes cover under half, and the rest lacks a known reason. V and J calls and clone size are as listed in that table; D and trimming were resolved from the DNA. This sample comprises more than 150,000 clones, around 80% of them detected only once. The ten largest clones add up to under 0.75% of the sample.

The CDR3 numbers 12 residues from cysteine through phenylalanine. Only the CDR3 part of the read is kept: 36 bases, read in frame from the first base. From a lookup of the germline V gene (reference sequence), CDR1 and CDR2 are GTSNPN and SVGIG. Relative to germline, V is 1 base shorter and J is 7 bases shorter, with 8 bases between their ends. About this clone: Its binding antigen is unknown. Base qualities were left out, and no much larger clone turns up one base away.

Whole blood was collected in K2EDTA tubes by collaborating institutions according to the institutions' own protocols. For TCRbeta analysis, collaborators shipped samples in one of three forms: frozen whole blood, isolated PBMCs, or DNA extracted from either of those sample types. The clonotype originates from a man in his 60s with acute or convalescent COVID-19. The rearranged chain carries TRBV30 and TRBJ1-3, with the identity of the D gene unclear. Specimen: peripheral blood. Here is the DNA: TGTGCCTGGAGTGCCCCTAGCAACACCATATATTTT. Its translation is CAWSAPSNTIYF.